The TCR beta chain under discussion was sequenced for a study of T cell repertoires and Cas9 in healthy adults. V lost 4 bases, J lost 2 bases, and 8 bases lay in between. CDR1 and CDR2 (germline): KGHSH, LQKENI. The CDR3 totals 13 residues. Profiled with immunoSEQ multiplex PCR; TCRdb holds only in-frame clones, not every one. The profile covers around 20,000 clones, with about 89% appearing a single time and 1.5% to 1.7% taken by the ten largest. The chain joins TRBV18 to TRBJ1-2, with a tentative D call TRBD1 (6 bases). The sequence was obtained from a human donor in good health. Sequencing used CD4+ effector T cells (CD127+, CD25-, CD137-, CD154-) from PBMCs; culture status not recorded. The chain's CDR3 is CASSLDRNYGYTF. In DNA form, the CDR3 reads TGTGCCAGCTCACTAGACAGGAACTATGGCTACACCTTC.